Below are 21 T cell receptor beta chains sequenced from a single sample in a study of T cell responses to AZD1222 COVID-19 vaccine. Clones were read by immunoSEQ multiplex PCR, and TCRdb kept only the in-frame ones, dropping some. The top ten hold roughly 1.6% of the sample, which has 84,000 or so clones, approximately 90% seen once. The sequences come from peripheral blood, collected on day 0 of AZD1222 vaccination. The receptors originated from an adult in good health.

This chain uses TRBV5-1 with TRBJ2-1; 8 bases fit TRBD2. This CDR3 has 15 amino acids. Germline V gene sequence: CDR1 SGHRS, CDR2 YFSETQ. With 4 bases clipped from V and 1 base from J, the junction kept 4 bases outside the gene matches. CDR3 loop: CASSMGTSSYNEQFF. CDR3 bases: TGCGCCAGCAGCATGGGGACTAGTTCCTACAATGAGCAGTTCTTC.

The J gene is TRBJ1-2, the V gene TRBV6-5, with 10 nucleotides matching TRBD1. J lost 8 bases, V lost 6 bases, and 3 bases had no gene match. CDR1 is MNHEY, CDR2 SVGAGI, per germline. The CDR3 consists of 12 residues. CDR3 sequence reads: CASRRTGGGYTF. CDR3 in DNA: TGTGCCAGCAGACGGACAGGGGGAGGCTACACCTTC.

The chain employs TRBV29-1 and TRBJ2-7, with TRBD2 identical over 7 bases. V was pared by 7 bases and J by 2 bases, with 8 bases of the junction left unmatched. Germline-derived CDR1 and CDR2 are SQVTM and ANQGSEA. There are 13 residues in the CDR3. CDR3 nucleotide sequence: TGCAGCGCTGGGGAGGGAGGGACCTACGAGCAGTACTTC. Translation: CSAGEGGTYEQYF.

J is TRBJ2-7 and V is TRBV7-3; 11 bases fit TRBD2. This CDR3 region has 15 residues. The V gene end was trimmed by 2 bases and the J gene end by 3 bases; junction bases not matched to a gene: 3. CDR1 and CDR2 from the germline V gene are SGHTA and FQGTGA. The CDR3 sequence: CASSLGLAGLYEQYF. In DNA form, the CDR3 reads TGTGCCAGCAGCTTAGGACTAGCGGGTCTCTACGAGCAGTACTTC.

The CDR3 coding sequence is TGTGCCAGCAGCTTAGGAATGCCTGAAGCTTTCTTT. It codes for CASSLGMPEAFF. This sequence joins TRBV7-2 and TRBJ1-1; no clear D. The CDR3 runs 12 residues. Germline assignment: CDR1 SGHTA and CDR2 FQGNSA. Deletions cut 1 base from V and 6 bases from J, with 6 bases between.

The chain combines TRBV5-6 with TRBJ2-3, with 8 bases matching TRBD2. This CDR3 spans 17 amino acids. The ends lost 2 bases at V and 8 bases at J; junction bases unmatched: 16. Germline V gene sequence: CDR1 SGHDT, CDR2 YYEEEE. The CDR3 loop reads CASSFGASGSSRGTQYF. The CDR3 bases are TGTGCCAGCAGCTTTGGGGCGAGCGGGAGTAGCAGGGGTACGCAGTATTTT.

The rearrangement links TRBV5-4 to TRBJ2-3; TRBD2 matches 11 bases. CDR1 and CDR2 from the germline V gene are SGHNT and YYREEE (reference sequence). Losses at the gene ends were 3 bases for V and 1 base for J; bases not matched to a gene: 7. CDR3 length: 17 residues. CDR3 in amino acids: CASSSTSSGRRTDTQYF. The CDR3 DNA is TGTGCCAGCAGCTCCACCTCTAGCGGGAGGCGCACAGATACGCAGTATTTT.

The genes are TRBV7-3 and TRBJ2-3, with 12 bases matching TRBD1. This CDR3 is 16 amino acids long. The V segment lost 1 base and the J segment 3 bases; nucleotides outside the gene matches: 2. The germline CDR1 and CDR2 sequences are SGHTA and FQGTGA. The CDR3 nucleotides read TGTGCCAGCAGCTTAAGGGGACAGGGGGCAACAGATACGCAGTATTTT. Residues: CASSLRGQGATDTQYF.

The CDR3: CASSYIRGPGCYGYTF. The CDR3 coding sequence is TGTGCCAGCAGTTACATTAGGGGGCCAGGGTGCTATGGCTACACCTTC. V gene TRBV6-7 combines with J gene TRBJ1-2; 7 bases align to TRBD1. TRBV6-7 is labeled an ORF, and its function is uncertain. Losses at the gene ends were 2 bases for V and 4 bases for J; bases not matched to a gene: 10. CDR3 length equals 16 residues.

The chain has TRBV3-1 (or the pseudogene TRBV3-2) and TRBJ2-7, with 7 nucleotides matching TRBD1. Germline trimming cut 1 base from V and 2 bases from J; bases unmatched to any gene: 8. The CDR3 is 16 amino acids. Germline V lookup: CDR1 LGHDT, CDR2 YNNKEL (reference sequence). CDR3 loop: CASSQVITGVPYEQYF. CDR3 nucleotides: TGTGCCAGCAGCCAAGTAATTACAGGGGTCCCCTACGAGCAGTACTTC.

The genes are TRBV7-9 and TRBJ2-7; 10 bases line up with TRBD1. CDR1 is SEHNR, CDR2 FQNEAQ, per germline (reference sequence). The CDR3 length is 14 residues. Trimming cost V 5 bases and J 7 bases; bases outside gene matches: 8. CDR3 sequence reads: CASSRAGTGEEQYF. In DNA, the CDR3 is TGTGCCAGCAGCCGAGCCGGGACAGGGGAGGAGCAGTACTTC.

The chain links TRBV14 to TRBJ1-6, with 9 bases lining up with TRBD1. Germline loops: CDR1 SGHDN, CDR2 FVKESK. This CDR3 has 15 residues. The junction had 7 bases not matched to a gene; V was cut back by 4 bases and J by 9 bases. The CDR3 coding sequence is TGTGCCAGCAGCCTAAAGACAGGGGGGGGTTCACCCCTCCACTTT. It encodes CASSLKTGGGSPLHF.

The V and J genes are TRBV5-4 and TRBJ1-2, with 9 bases matching TRBD1. Unmatched junction bases numbered 12, after V lost 4 bases and J lost 8 bases. This CDR3 has 15 residues. CDR1 is SGHNT, CDR2 YYREEE, per germline (reference sequence). CDR3 nucleotides: TGTGCCAGCAGCGACCGACAGGGGGGTAAAGTCGGCTACACCTTC. It translates to CASSDRQGGKVGYTF.

V and J are TRBV19 and TRBJ2-3; 8 positions match TRBD2. V was clipped by 5 bases and J by 5 bases; unmatched bases: 12. The germline V gene has CDR1 LNHDA and CDR2 SQIVND (reference sequence). This CDR3 comprises 16 residues. The DNA of the CDR3 is TGTGCCAGTAGTCCCCCCGGGAGGGGCCATAGAGATACGCAGTATTTT. The encoded protein is CASSPPGRGHRDTQYF.

The J gene is TRBJ2-3, the V gene TRBV6-5; the match to TRBD2 covers 7 bases. Germline trimming cut 2 bases from V and 5 bases from J; bases unmatched to any gene: 4. In germline, CDR1 is MNHEY, CDR2 SVGAGI. This CDR3 is 14 amino acids long. Written as DNA, the CDR3 is TGTGCCAGCAGTTACGGGAGGGGAGGAGATACGCAGTATTTT. It translates to CASSYGRGGDTQYF.

This clone was seen a few times. The rearrangement links TRBV7-9 to TRBJ2-6, with 7 bases identical to TRBD1. CDR1 is SEHNR, CDR2 FQNEAQ, per germline (reference sequence). The CDR3 extends over 17 amino acids. Losses at the gene ends were 4 bases for V and 2 bases for J; bases not matched to a gene: 8. CDR3 sequence (DNA): TGTGCCAGCAGCTCCCTAGACAGGGATACTGGGGCCAACGTCCTGACTTTC. Protein: CASSSLDRDTGANVLTF.

This chain uses TRBV24-1 with TRBJ2-1; the match to TRBD2 covers 11 bases. Germline V gene data show CDR1 as KGHDR and CDR2 as SFDVKD. CDR3 length: 18 amino acids. Trimming cost V 4 bases and J 0 bases; bases outside gene matches: 7. The CDR3 protein is CATSDTTSGISSYNEQFF. The CDR3 DNA reads TGTGCCACCAGTGACACGACTAGCGGGATAAGCTCCTACAATGAGCAGTTCTTC.

The chain joins TRBV5-1 to TRBJ2-7, with TRBD2 identical over 10 bases. In germline, CDR1 is SGHRS, CDR2 YFSETQ. Germline trimming cut 3 bases from V and 0 bases from J; bases unmatched to any gene: 9. This CDR3 is built from 17 residues. The CDR3 reads CASSSGTSVRSSYEQYF. For the CDR3, the DNA is TGCGCCAGCAGCTCAGGGACTAGCGTTAGGAGCTCCTACGAGCAGTACTTC.

The chain is built from TRBV6-4 and TRBJ2-1; 7 positions agree with TRBD2. After removal of 4 bases from V and 3 bases from J, the junction contained 6 bases not matched to a gene. The germline gives CDR1 MRHNA, CDR2 SNTAGT. The CDR3 covers 15 residues. CDR3 nucleotides: TGTGCCAGCAGTGCCAGCCCGGGAGGCTACAATGAGCAGTTCTTC. This gives the protein CASSASPGGYNEQFF.

This chain connects TRBV7-2 to TRBJ2-1, with TRBD1 as a possible D gene (5 bases). The CDR3 sequence is 14 residues long. Germline values: CDR1 SGHTA, CDR2 FQGNSA. Between the trimmed V and J ends, which lost 1 base and 5 bases, there was a span of 9 bases. DNA of the CDR3: TGTGCCAGCAGCTTAGGGGTGGGGCACAATGAGCAGTTCTTC. This encodes CASSLGVGHNEQFF.

The genes are TRBV30 and TRBJ2-3; 7 bases align to TRBD2. V dropped 8 bases and J dropped 0; count of bases not matched to a gene: 2. Germline CDR1 is GTSNPN and CDR2 is SVGIG (reference sequence). The CDR3 totals 12 residues. CDR3 region: CARGRSTDTQYF. CDR3 sequence (DNA): TGTGCCCGCGGGAGAAGCACAGATACGCAGTATTTT.